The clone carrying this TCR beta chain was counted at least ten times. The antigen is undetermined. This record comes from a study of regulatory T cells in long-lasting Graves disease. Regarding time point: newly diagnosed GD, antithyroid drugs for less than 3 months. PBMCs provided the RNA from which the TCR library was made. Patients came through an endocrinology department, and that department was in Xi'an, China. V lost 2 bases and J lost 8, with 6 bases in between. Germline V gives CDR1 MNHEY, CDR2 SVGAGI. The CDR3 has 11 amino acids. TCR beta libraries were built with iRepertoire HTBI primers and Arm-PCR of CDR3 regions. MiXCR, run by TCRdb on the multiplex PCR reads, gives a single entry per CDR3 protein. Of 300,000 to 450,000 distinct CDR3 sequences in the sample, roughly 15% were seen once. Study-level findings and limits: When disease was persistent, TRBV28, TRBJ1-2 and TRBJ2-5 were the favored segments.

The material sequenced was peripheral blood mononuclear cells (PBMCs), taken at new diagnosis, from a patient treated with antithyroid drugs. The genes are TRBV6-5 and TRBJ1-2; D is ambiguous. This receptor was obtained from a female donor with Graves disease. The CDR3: CASSYPEGYTF. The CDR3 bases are TGTGCCAGCAGTTACCCAGAAGGCTACACCTTC.